Listed below are T cell receptor beta chains from one sample, sequenced in a study of cytotoxic CD8 clonotypes in ibrutinib-treated CLL. The repertoire was sequenced with immunoSEQ multiplex PCR; TCRdb's copy has only in-frame clones and lacks some. In the table there are about 160,000 clones, roughly four fifths of which are singletons. The sample here was PBMCs, taken after 24 months of ibrutinib treatment. The receptors here all came from a human donor with chronic lymphocytic leukemia. Both conserved end residues are part of each CDR3. D genes are given only for firm matches. Expanded clones get a size class; other rows say once, few or many, or leave the size out.

d_call: .; v_call: TRBV30; clone_size: .; cdr3_length: 13; j_call: TRBJ1-6; cdr3_nt: TGTGCCTGGGGGAAGAGGGGTAATTCACCCCTCCACTTT; cdr3_aa: CAWGKRGNSPLHF
d_call: .; v_call: TRBV5-1; clone_size: .; cdr3_length: 13; j_call: TRBJ1-1; cdr3_nt: TGCGCCAGCAGCCTCTACTTGGAAACTGAAGCTTTCTTT; cdr3_aa: CASSLYLETEAFF
d_call: .; v_call: TRBV4-3; clone_size: .; cdr3_length: 16; j_call: TRBJ1-4; cdr3_nt: TGCGCCAGCAGCCAAGGGAATGGGGCCCTAAATGAAAAACTGTTTTTT; cdr3_aa: CASSQGNGALNEKLFF
d_call: TRBD1; v_call: TRBV18; clone_size: .; cdr3_length: 16; j_call: TRBJ2-3; cdr3_nt: TGTGCCAGCTCACCGCCGGGACAGAGATCCACAAATACGCAGTATTTT; cdr3_aa: CASSPPGQRSTNTQYF
d_call: .; v_call: TRBV18; clone_size: .; cdr3_length: 14; j_call: TRBJ1-6; cdr3_nt: TGTGCCAGCTCACCAATACAGGGCGACTCACCCCTCCACTTT; cdr3_aa: CASSPIQGDSPLHF
d_call: .; v_call: TRBV30; clone_size: once; cdr3_length: 14; j_call: TRBJ2-1; cdr3_nt: TGTGCCTCCGGACGGGGACCGAGGGGGGGTGAGCAGTTCTTC; cdr3_aa: CASGRGPRGGEQFF
d_call: .; v_call: TRBV2; clone_size: .; cdr3_length: 14; j_call: TRBJ1-5; cdr3_nt: TGTGCCAGCAGTCTACAGGGAGGCAATCAGCCCCAGCATTTT; cdr3_aa: CASSLQGGNQPQHF
d_call: TRBD1; v_call: TRBV6-5; clone_size: .; cdr3_length: 14; j_call: TRBJ1-5; cdr3_nt: TGTGCCAGCAGGCGACAACAGGGGTATCAGCCCCAGCATTTT; cdr3_aa: CASRRQQGYQPQHF
d_call: TRBD2; v_call: TRBV7-2; clone_size: .; cdr3_length: 14; j_call: TRBJ2-5; cdr3_nt: TGTGCCAGCAGCCCCCCCGGGGGAGGGAAGACCCAGTACTTC; cdr3_aa: CASSPPGGGKTQYF
d_call: .; v_call: TRBV6-1; clone_size: .; cdr3_length: 14; j_call: TRBJ2-1; cdr3_nt: TGTGCCAGCAGTGTCGGGACGGATTACAATGAGCAGTTCTTC; cdr3_aa: CASSVGTDYNEQFF
d_call: .; v_call: TRBV7-3; clone_size: .; cdr3_length: 12; j_call: TRBJ1-2; cdr3_nt: TGTGCCAGCAGCCTGGGCAGGAATGGCTACACCTTC; cdr3_aa: CASSLGRNGYTF
d_call: .; v_call: TRBV30; clone_size: .; cdr3_length: 12; j_call: TRBJ2-7; cdr3_nt: TGTGCCTGGAGCGGGTCTTTCCCGTGGCAGTACTTC; cdr3_aa: CAWSGSFPWQYF
d_call: TRBD1; v_call: TRBV5-1; clone_size: .; cdr3_length: 19; j_call: TRBJ1-1; cdr3_nt: TGCGCCAGCAGCCCCGTACCGGGACAGGGAGGGTTAACTAACACTGAAGCTTTCTTT; cdr3_aa: CASSPVPGQGGLTNTEAFF
d_call: .; v_call: TRBV2; clone_size: .; cdr3_length: 15; j_call: TRBJ2-2; cdr3_nt: TGTGCCAGCAGTGACCAGGGGTTGAGCACCGGGGAGCTGTTTTTT; cdr3_aa: CASSDQGLSTGELFF
d_call: .; v_call: TRBV21-1; clone_size: .; cdr3_length: 14; j_call: TRBJ2-7; cdr3_nt: TGTGCCAGCAGCATCCGGGACAGGGGTAGCGAGCAGTACTTC; cdr3_aa: CASSIRDRGSEQYF
d_call: .; v_call: TRBV7-3; clone_size: .; cdr3_length: 14; j_call: TRBJ2-7; cdr3_nt: TGTGCCAGCAGCTTACTCGGGAGTGGGTACGAGCAGTACTTC; cdr3_aa: CASSLLGSGYEQYF
d_call: .; v_call: TRBV7-8; clone_size: few; cdr3_length: 13; j_call: TRBJ1-2; cdr3_nt: TGTGCCAGCAGCTTATCGCGGGTCTCCGGCTACACCTTC; cdr3_aa: CASSLSRVSGYTF
d_call: .; v_call: TRBV7-2; clone_size: .; cdr3_length: 14; j_call: TRBJ2-7; cdr3_nt: TGTGCCAGCAGCAATCAACGTGGTCCCTACGAGCAGTACTTC; cdr3_aa: CASSNQRGPYEQYF
d_call: .; v_call: TRBV6-1; clone_size: .; cdr3_length: 12; j_call: TRBJ2-7; cdr3_nt: TGTGCCAGCAGTTTCACTGACTACGAGCAGTACTTC; cdr3_aa: CASSFTDYEQYF
d_call: .; v_call: TRBV6-6; clone_size: .; cdr3_length: 14; j_call: TRBJ1-3; cdr3_nt: TGTGCCAGCAGTTACCGTGGTACTGGAAACACCATATATTTT; cdr3_aa: CASSYRGTGNTIYF
d_call: .; v_call: TRBV5-1; clone_size: .; cdr3_length: 15; j_call: TRBJ2-7; cdr3_nt: TGCGCCAGCAGCTTTCGGCATGGTGTCTCCTACGAGCAGTACTTC; cdr3_aa: CASSFRHGVSYEQYF
d_call: .; v_call: TRBV6-1; clone_size: .; cdr3_length: 14; j_call: TRBJ2-5; cdr3_nt: TGTGCCAGCAGTGAAGCGAGGGGGACAGAGACCCAGTACTTC; cdr3_aa: CASSEARGTETQYF
d_call: .; v_call: TRBV6-1; clone_size: .; cdr3_length: 14; j_call: TRBJ1-5; cdr3_nt: TGTGCCAGCAGAGAAGGGGTGGGGAATCAGCCCCAGCATTTT; cdr3_aa: CASREGVGNQPQHF
d_call: .; v_call: TRBV28; clone_size: .; cdr3_length: 16; j_call: TRBJ2-1; cdr3_nt: TGTGCCAGCAGTTTACCGCCCAGTCAAGGGTACAATGAGCAGTTCTTC; cdr3_aa: CASSLPPSQGYNEQFF
d_call: .; v_call: TRBV9; clone_size: few; cdr3_length: 21; j_call: TRBJ2-1; cdr3_nt: TGTGCCAGCAGCGTAGCTGAAAGTGACATCTTCCTCAGCGGGTTTTACAATGAGCAGTTCTTC; cdr3_aa: CASSVAESDIFLSGFYNEQFF
d_call: .; v_call: TRBV20-1; clone_size: .; cdr3_length: 11; j_call: TRBJ1-4; cdr3_nt: TGCAGTGTGGTTGGTCGGGAAAAACTGTTTTTT; cdr3_aa: CSVVGREKLFF
d_call: TRBD2; v_call: TRBV7-2; clone_size: .; cdr3_length: 16; j_call: TRBJ2-7; cdr3_nt: TGTGCCAGCAGCTTGTTCTCGCGGGAGGGCCTCCGCGAGCAGTACTTC; cdr3_aa: CASSLFSREGLREQYF
d_call: .; v_call: TRBV30; clone_size: few; cdr3_length: 13; j_call: TRBJ1-2; cdr3_nt: TGTGCCTGGAGTGTTTTCCCCGGGGAAGGCTACACCTTC; cdr3_aa: CAWSVFPGEGYTF
d_call: .; v_call: TRBV18; clone_size: .; cdr3_length: 14; j_call: TRBJ2-5; cdr3_nt: TGTGCCAGCTCACCTCGAGGGGTAAGCGAGACCCAGTACTTC; cdr3_aa: CASSPRGVSETQYF
d_call: .; v_call: TRBV29-1; clone_size: .; cdr3_length: 14; j_call: TRBJ2-1; cdr3_nt: TGCAGCGTTGAAGATCTAGAACTAGTCGGTGAGCAGTTCTTC; cdr3_aa: CSVEDLELVGEQFF
d_call: TRBD2; v_call: TRBV9; clone_size: .; cdr3_length: 17; j_call: TRBJ2-1; cdr3_nt: TGTGCCAGCAGCGTAGTGGAGACTAGCGGGCCCAACAATGAGCAGTTCTTC; cdr3_aa: CASSVVETSGPNNEQFF